The 12 T cell receptor beta chains reported below all come from one sample, sequenced in a study of tissue T cells after allogeneic stem cell transplantation. Only in-frame clones appear in the TCRdb table, and some are missing; sequencing was by immunoSEQ multiplex PCR. This table has more than 2,500 clones, 35% to 55% appearing once. Time point in this sample: mouse harvest day 14 after allogeneic transplant. Each mouse received 10^7 T-cell-depleted marrow cells plus 10^6 splenic CD5+ T cells by tail vein. Sequencing was done on a sample of gut tissue. Receptors originate from a female BALB/c mouse given C57BL/6 T cells with graft-versus-host disease after an allogeneic hematopoietic cell transplant.

As for this clone: Gene names refer to mouse genes. The CDR3 goes on 1 residue after the read ends, and that part is filled in from the germline J gene. V and J are TRBV12-1 and TRBJ1-4; maybe TRBD1 (6 bases). Germline V gives CDR1 SGHSN, CDR2 HYEKVE. The CDR3 contains 16 residues. Trimming shortened V by 6 bases and J by 0 bases, and 16 bases separated the two germline ends. The sequenced part of the CDR3 DNA is TGTGCCAGCAGCTTAGGACAGACCCTTTCCAACGAAAGATTATTT. It translates to CASSLGQTLSNERLF. The full CDR3 is CASSLGQTLSNERLFF.

Remarks on this clone: Genes here carry mouse names. The read is 1 residue too short to cover the CDR3 end, so that end is filled in from the germline J gene. The chain couples TRBV2 to TRBJ2-4; D call uncertain. Germline CDR1 is LGHNA and CDR2 is YSYQKL. Trimming removed 0 bases at V and 0 bases at J, with 4 bases between. This CDR3 region has 14 residues. Incomplete CDR3 DNA: TGTGCCAGCAGCCAAGAAACTAGTCAAAACACCTTGTAC. This sequence encodes CASSQETSQNTLY. The whole CDR3 protein is CASSQETSQNTLYF. The variable domain in full, completed from reference TRBV2 and TRBJ2-4, reads DPKIIQKPKYLVAVTGSEKILICEQYLGHNAMYWYRQSAKKPLEFMFSYSYQKLMDNQTASSRFQPQSSKKNHLDLQITALKPDDSATYFCASSQETSQNTLYFGAGTRLSVL.

Note on this clone: Each gene name is a mouse one. The DNA ends 1 residue before the CDR3 does, and the rest of the CDR3 is filled in from the germline J gene. The V call is TRBV23, the J call TRBJ1-2; the table gives TRBD1 as D, unverified against the DNA. This CDR3 has 16 amino acids. Germline V gives CDR1 KGHTA, CDR2 FQNQQP. The CDR3 region is CSSSQSIGRANSDYTF. CDR3 bases read: TGCTCCAGCAGTCAATCAATAGGCAGGGCAAACTCCGACTACACC.

This clone was found a few times. The listed genes are named as in mouse. The CDR3 end is not reached by the read, which stops 1 residue before it; the germline J gene fills it in. The gene calls are TRBV3 and TRBJ1-5, with TRBD1 matching over 7 bases. CDR1 and CDR2 from the germline V gene are SNHLY and FYNGKV (reference sequence). Trimming took 5 bases from V and 2 from J; bases not matched to a gene: 3. The length of the CDR3 is 14 residues. This chain's CDR3 is CASSLRGDNQAPLF. Partial CDR3 DNA: TGTGCCAGCAGCCTCAGGGGGGACAACCAGGCTCCGCTT. The full variable domain, in which reference TRBV3 and TRBJ1-5 provide the parts outside the CDR3, is GPKVLQIPSHQIIDMGQMVTLNCDPVSNHLYFYWYKQILGQQMEFLVNFYNGKVMEKSKLFKDQFSVERPDGSYFTLKIQPTALEDSAVYFCASSLRGDNQAPLFGEGTRLSVL.

For this clone: Germline and genes: mouse. The CDR3 DNA, read in part, is TGTGCCAGCTCTCTCGACGAAGGGGAAAGATTATTT. This gives the protein CASSLDEGERLF. The entire CDR3 is CASSLDEGERLFF. The chain employs TRBV12-2 and TRBJ1-4; no firm D call. The read comes to an end 1 residue before the CDR3 does, leaving the germline J gene to fill in the end. Trimming pared 0 bases from V and 8 bases from J, leaving 9 bases between. There are 13 residues in the CDR3. Germline V gene lookup returns CDR1 SGHLS and CDR2 HYDKME.

As regards this clone: Gene names and germline match the mouse. Coverage ceases 1 residue before the CDR3 finishes, and the germline J gene fills in the end. Other DNA sequences in this specimen translate into the identical CDR3. The V call is TRBV26, the J call TRBJ1-1; TRBD1 might be the D (5 bases). Per germline, CDR1 KGHPV and CDR2 FQNQEV (reference sequence). With 2 bases removed from V and 3 bases from J, the gap between germline ends came to 10 bases. The CDR3 runs to 14 residues. The CDR3 reads CASSLGQGDTEVFF. The CDR3 DNA, read in part, is TGTGCCAGCAGTCTGGGGCAGGGAGACACAGAAGTCTTC.

As concerns this clone: Mouse germline and gene names are used. The sequence runs out 1 residue before the end of the CDR3; the remainder is reconstructed from the germline J gene. The chain uses TRBV19 and TRBJ1-2; D ambiguous. Germline CDR1 and CDR2: FNHDT and SITEND (reference sequence). The CDR3 contains 12 residues. Deletions cut 2 bases from V and 1 base from J, with 3 bases between. The covered CDR3 bases are TGTGCCAGCAGTATGGGAAACTCCGACTACACC. Translation gives CASSMGNSDYT. In full, the CDR3 reads CASSMGNSDYTF.

As to this clone: The gene names here belong to mouse. The read ends 1 residue early relative to the CDR3; the germline J gene fills the gap. The chain has TRBV12-2 and TRBJ2-7, with 12 bases that match TRBD2. CDR1 and CDR2 from the germline V gene are SGHLS and HYDKME. CDR3 size: 13 residues. The J segment lost 7 bases and the V segment lost 2 bases, leaving 2 bases of the junction unmatched. The CDR3 DNA, read in part, is TGTGCCAGCTCTCGGGACTGGGGGGTCGAACAGTAC. It is translated as CASSRDWGVEQY. Given in full, the CDR3 is CASSRDWGVEQYF.

About this clone itself: Genes and germline come from the mouse. The missing CDR3 end, 1 residue past where the read stops, is filled in from the germline J gene. The rearrangement uses TRBV26 and TRBJ1-3; 10 nucleotides line up with TRBD1. The germline V gene encodes CDR1 KGHPV and CDR2 FQNQEV (reference sequence). The CDR3 has 14 residues. Trimming removed 6 bases from V and 3 bases from J; junction bases left unmatched: 2. The CDR3 loop reads CASSRDRGGNTLYF. The sequenced CDR3 bases are TGTGCCAGCAGCCGGGACAGGGGTGGAAATACGCTCTAT.

This clone was detected a few times. Mouse gene names and germline throughout. The read ends 1 residue shy of where the CDR3 ends; the end is completed using the germline J gene. The chain recombines TRBV26 with TRBJ2-4, with D possibly being TRBD1 (6 bases). This CDR3 contains 15 residues. Per germline, CDR1 KGHPV and CDR2 FQNQEV (reference sequence). Trimming pared 3 bases from V and 0 bases from J, leaving 10 bases between. Incomplete CDR3 DNA: TGTGCCAGCAGTCTCTCCGGGACAAGTCAAAACACCTTGTAC. This gives the protein CASSLSGTSQNTLY. The entire CDR3 protein is CASSLSGTSQNTLYF. The full variable domain, rest sourced from reference TRBV26 and TRBJ2-4, is NSKVIQTPRYLVKGQGQKAKMRCIPEKGHPVVFWYQQNKNNEFKFLINFQNQEVLQQIDMTEKRFSAECPSNSPCSLEIQSSEAGDSALYLCASSLSGTSQNTLYFGAGTRLSVL.

As to this clone: The genes and germline here are from mouse. The read ends 1 residue shy of where the CDR3 ends; the end is completed using the germline J gene. V and J are TRBV12-2 and TRBJ2-7; 8 nucleotides align to TRBD1. V dropped 0 bases and J dropped 7; count of bases not matched to a gene: 1. This CDR3 contains 12 residues. Germline-derived CDR1 and CDR2 are SGHLS and HYDKME. The CDR3 bases that were read are TGTGCCAGCTCTCTCGACAGGGGAGAACAGTAC. It specifies CASSLDRGEQY. In full, the CDR3 is CASSLDRGEQYF.

In this sample, this clone turned up a few times. Here the gene names and germline are mouse. The read gets to within 1 residue of the CDR3 end, and the germline J gene fills in the rest. This chain connects TRBV5 to TRBJ2-7; 9 bases map to TRBD2. After removal of 1 base from V and 3 bases from J, the junction contained 4 bases not matched to a gene. The CDR3 loop spans 15 amino acids. Germline V gives CDR1 LGHNA, CDR2 YNLKQL (reference sequence). CDR3 bases read: TGTGCCAGCAGCCAAGGGCTGGGGGGGATCTATGAACAGTAC. This encodes CASSQGLGGIYEQY. The entire CDR3 is CASSQGLGGIYEQYF.